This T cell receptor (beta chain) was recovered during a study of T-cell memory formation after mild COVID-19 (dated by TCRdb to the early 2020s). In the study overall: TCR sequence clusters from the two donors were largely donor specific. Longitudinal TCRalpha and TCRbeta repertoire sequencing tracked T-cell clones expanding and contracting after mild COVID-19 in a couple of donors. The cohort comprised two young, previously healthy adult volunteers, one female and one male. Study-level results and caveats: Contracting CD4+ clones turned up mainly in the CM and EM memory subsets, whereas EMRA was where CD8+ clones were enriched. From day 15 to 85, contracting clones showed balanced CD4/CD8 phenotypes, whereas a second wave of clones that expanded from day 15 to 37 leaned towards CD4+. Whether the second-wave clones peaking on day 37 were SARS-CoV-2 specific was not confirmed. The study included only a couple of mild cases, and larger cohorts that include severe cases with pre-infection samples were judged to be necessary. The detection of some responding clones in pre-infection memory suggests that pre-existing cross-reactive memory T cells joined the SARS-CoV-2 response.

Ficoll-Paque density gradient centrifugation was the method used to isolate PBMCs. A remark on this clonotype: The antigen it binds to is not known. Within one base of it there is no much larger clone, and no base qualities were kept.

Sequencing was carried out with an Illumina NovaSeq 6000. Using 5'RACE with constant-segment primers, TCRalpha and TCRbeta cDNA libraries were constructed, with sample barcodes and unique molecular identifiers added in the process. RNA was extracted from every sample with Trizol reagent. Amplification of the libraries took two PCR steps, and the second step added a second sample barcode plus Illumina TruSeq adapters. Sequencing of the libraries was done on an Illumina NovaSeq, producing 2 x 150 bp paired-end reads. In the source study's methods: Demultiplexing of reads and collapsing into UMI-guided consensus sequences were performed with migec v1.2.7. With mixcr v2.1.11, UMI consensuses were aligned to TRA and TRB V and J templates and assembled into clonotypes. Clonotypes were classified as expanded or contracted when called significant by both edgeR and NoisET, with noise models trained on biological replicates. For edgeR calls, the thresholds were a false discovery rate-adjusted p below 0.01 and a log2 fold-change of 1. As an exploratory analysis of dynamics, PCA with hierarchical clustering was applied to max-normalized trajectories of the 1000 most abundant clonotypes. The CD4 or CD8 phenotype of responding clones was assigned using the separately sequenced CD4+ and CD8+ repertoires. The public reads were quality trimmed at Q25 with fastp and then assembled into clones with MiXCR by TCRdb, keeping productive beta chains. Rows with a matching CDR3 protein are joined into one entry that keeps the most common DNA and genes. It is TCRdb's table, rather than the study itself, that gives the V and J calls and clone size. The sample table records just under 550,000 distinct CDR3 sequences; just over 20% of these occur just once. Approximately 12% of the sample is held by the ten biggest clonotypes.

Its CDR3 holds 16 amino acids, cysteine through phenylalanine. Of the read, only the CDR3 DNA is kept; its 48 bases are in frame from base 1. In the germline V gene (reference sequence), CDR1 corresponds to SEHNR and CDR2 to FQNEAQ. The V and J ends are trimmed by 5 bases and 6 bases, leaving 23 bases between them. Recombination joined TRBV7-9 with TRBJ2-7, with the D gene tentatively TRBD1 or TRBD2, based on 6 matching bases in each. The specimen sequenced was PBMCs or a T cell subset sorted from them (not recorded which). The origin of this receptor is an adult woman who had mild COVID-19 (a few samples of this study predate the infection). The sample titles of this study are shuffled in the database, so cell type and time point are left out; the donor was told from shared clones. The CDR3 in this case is CASSPMEGVGPGEQYF. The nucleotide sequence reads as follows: TGTGCCAGCAGCCCGATGGAGGGGGTCGGGCCTGGCGAGCAGTACTTC.